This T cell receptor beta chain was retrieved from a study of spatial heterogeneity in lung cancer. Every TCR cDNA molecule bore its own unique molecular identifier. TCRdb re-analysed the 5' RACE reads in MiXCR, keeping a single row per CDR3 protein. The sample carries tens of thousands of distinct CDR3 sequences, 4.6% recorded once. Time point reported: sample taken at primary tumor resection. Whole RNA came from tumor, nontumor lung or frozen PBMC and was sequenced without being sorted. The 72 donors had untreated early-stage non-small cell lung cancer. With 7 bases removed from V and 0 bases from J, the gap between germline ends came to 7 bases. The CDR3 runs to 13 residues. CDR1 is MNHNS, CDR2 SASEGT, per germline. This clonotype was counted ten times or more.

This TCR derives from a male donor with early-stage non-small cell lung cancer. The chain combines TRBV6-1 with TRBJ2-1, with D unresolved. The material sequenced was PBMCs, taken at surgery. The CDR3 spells CASTSNSYNEQFF. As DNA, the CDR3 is TGTGCCAGCACCTCTAACTCCTACAATGAGCAGTTCTTC.